Sequencing of this TCR beta chain was carried out in a study of shared clonotypes between healthy human individuals. Study results and caveats: What limited the represented genetic and exposure-history diversity was the small number of donors.

V shed 6 bases and J 1 base; nucleotides not matched to a gene: 5. The CDR3 runs 14 residues. The V gene's germline CDR1 is MNHNS and CDR2 SASEGT. Sequenced by immunoSEQ multiplex PCR; TCRdb stores in-frame clones only, minus some. This sample has around 2.5 million clones, with roughly 93% found just once. Worth noting for this clone: What it recognizes is unknown.

The chain employs TRBV6-1 and TRBJ1-2; 7 bases fit TRBD1. The source of this sequence is a man aged 18 to 35 in good health. Some clones in this sample may be carry-over from other donors' samples. The sample taken for sequencing was naive CD4+ T cells from PBMCs. Described subset: CD45RA+ positively selected. The DNA for the CDR3 is TGTGCCAGCAGAATCCGGGACAGTAACTATGGCTACACCTTC. Amino acid sequence: CASRIRDSNYGYTF.